A selection of T cell receptor beta chains follows, all from one sample in a study of shared clonotypes between healthy human individuals. Profiling relied on immunoSEQ multiplex PCR, and the TCRdb table lists in-frame clones only, not all of them. The sample consists of around 2.5 million clones, 80% to 95% of them appearing once. The sequenced sample was naive CD4+ T cells from PBMCs. These receptors came from a man younger than 35 in good health. Some clones in this sample may be carry-over from other donors' samples. Each CDR3 is given with its conserved first and last residue.

j_call,v_call,cdr3_aa
TRBJ2-2,TRBV25-1,CASGKHENTGELFF
TRBJ1-5,TRBV6-5,CASSRGLRNQPQHF
TRBJ2-7,TRBV6-1,CASSEEIYYEQYF
TRBJ1-2,TRBV19,CASSDRPGLNYGYTF
TRBJ2-3,TRBV28,CASSSPGRSPTDTQYF
TRBJ1-4,TRBV28,CASRWRGGEKLFF
TRBJ1-6,TRBV4-3,CASSPEEQLDNSPLHF
TRBJ2-5,TRBV7-8,CASRPSIAGVHETQYF
TRBJ1-2,TRBV28,CASRETGVTNYGYTF
TRBJ1-5,TRBV2,CASSEDSYSNQPQHF
TRBJ2-4,TRBV29-1,CSVTGAGGQNIQYF
TRBJ2-5,TRBV18,CASSTLAGEETQYF
TRBJ2-1,TRBV5-1,CASSPWVRSGGGNEQFF
TRBJ1-1,TRBV7-9,CASSLMGADTEAFF
TRBJ1-5,TRBV28,CASSLRVGNQPQHF